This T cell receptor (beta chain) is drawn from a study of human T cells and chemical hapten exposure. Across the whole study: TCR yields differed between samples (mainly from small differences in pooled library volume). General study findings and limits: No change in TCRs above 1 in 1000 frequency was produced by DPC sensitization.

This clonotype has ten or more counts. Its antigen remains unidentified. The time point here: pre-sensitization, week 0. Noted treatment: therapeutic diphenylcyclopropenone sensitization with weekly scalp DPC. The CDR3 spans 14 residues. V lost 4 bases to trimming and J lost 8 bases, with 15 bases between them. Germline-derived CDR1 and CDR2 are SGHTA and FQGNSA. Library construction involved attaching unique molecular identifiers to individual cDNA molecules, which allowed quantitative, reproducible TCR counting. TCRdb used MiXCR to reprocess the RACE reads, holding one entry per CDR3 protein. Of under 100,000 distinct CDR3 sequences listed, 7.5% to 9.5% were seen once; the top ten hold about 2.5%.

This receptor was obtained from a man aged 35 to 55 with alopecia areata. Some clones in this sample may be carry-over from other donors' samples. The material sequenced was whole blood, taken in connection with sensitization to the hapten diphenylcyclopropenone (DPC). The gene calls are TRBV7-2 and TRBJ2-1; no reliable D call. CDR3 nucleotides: TGTGCCAGCAGCTCCCCCTCGCCTTCTTATGAGCAGTTCTTC. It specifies CASSSPSPSYEQFF.